The rows below give T cell receptor beta chains drawn from one sample of a study of long-term antiretroviral therapy in people with HIV. The assay was immunoSEQ multiplex PCR, and TCRdb's table has in-frame clones only and misses some. Of some 16,000 clones listed, around 80% were seen once; the top ten hold over 20%. Sequences were derived from unsorted PBMCs, sampled 2.1 years after starting antiretroviral therapy. The receptors originated from a middle-aged man with HIV. The CDR3 runs from the conserved cysteine through the conserved F or W. The D gene is left open where the match is weak. Only some rows state a clone size, as once, few, many or a class for expanded clones.

CDR3nt: TGTGCCAGCAGCTTGGGGTTAGAGGGGCGAGGAGCTTTCTTT
CDR3aa: CASSLGLEGRGAFF
d_gene: .
j_gene: TRBJ1-1
len: 14
abundance: .
v_gene: TRBV7-9

CDR3nt: TGTGCCACCAGCAGAGCCTACTCGTTCGAGCAGTACTTC
CDR3aa: CATSRAYSFEQYF
d_gene: .
j_gene: TRBJ2-7
len: 13
abundance: .
v_gene: TRBV15

CDR3nt: TGTGCCAGCAGCCCGGGGACAGGGAAGGACACCGGGGAGCTGTTTTTT
CDR3aa: CASSPGTGKDTGELFF
d_gene: TRBD1
j_gene: TRBJ2-2
len: 16
abundance: .
v_gene: TRBV5-4

CDR3nt: TGCAGTGCTCGGGGGCCGGGAGAGCAGTACTTC
CDR3aa: CSARGPGEQYF
d_gene: .
j_gene: TRBJ2-7
len: 11
abundance: .
v_gene: TRBV20-1

CDR3nt: TGTGCCAGCAGCCCTATGTCTAGCGGGGACCCCCAAGAGACCCAGTACTTC
CDR3aa: CASSPMSSGDPQETQYF
d_gene: TRBD2
j_gene: TRBJ2-5
len: 17
abundance: .
v_gene: TRBV7-9

CDR3nt: TGTGCCATCAAAGGACAGGGAAGGGTTGAAGCTTTCTTT
CDR3aa: CAIKGQGRVEAFF
d_gene: TRBD1
j_gene: TRBJ1-1
len: 13
abundance: few
v_gene: TRBV10-3

CDR3nt: TGTGCCAGCAGCCTAGCAGGACAGACCACCTACGAGCAGTACTTC
CDR3aa: CASSLAGQTTYEQYF
d_gene: .
j_gene: TRBJ2-7
len: 15
abundance: .
v_gene: TRBV5-5

CDR3nt: TGTGCCAGCGCATCCGGGGTCCGCTCTGGAAACACCATATATTTT
CDR3aa: CASASGVRSGNTIYF
d_gene: .
j_gene: TRBJ1-3
len: 15
abundance: .
v_gene: TRBV6-5

CDR3nt: TGTGCCAGCAGTACCCCCTTCAAGGGGGCAGGAGAGACCCAGTACTTC
CDR3aa: CASSTPFKGAGETQYF
d_gene: TRBD1
j_gene: TRBJ2-5
len: 16
abundance: .
v_gene: TRBV2

CDR3nt: TGTGCCAGCAGTTTAGAACAGGGCCCGACTGAAGCTTTCTTT
CDR3aa: CASSLEQGPTEAFF
d_gene: .
j_gene: TRBJ1-1
len: 14
abundance: few
v_gene: TRBV28

CDR3nt: TGTGCCAGCAGCCAAGATCCGCAATTCGCGCAGTATTTT
CDR3aa: CASSQDPQFAQYF
d_gene: .
j_gene: TRBJ2-3
len: 13
abundance: few
v_gene: TRBV4-2

CDR3nt: TGTGCCAGTAGAAAGGGGAACACTGAAGCTTTCTTT
CDR3aa: CASRKGNTEAFF
d_gene: .
j_gene: TRBJ1-1
len: 12
abundance: .
v_gene: TRBV19

CDR3nt: TGTGCCAGTAGTCCCCAGACAGGGCTAGGCTACACCTTC
CDR3aa: CASSPQTGLGYTF
d_gene: TRBD1
j_gene: TRBJ1-2
len: 13
abundance: .
v_gene: TRBV19

CDR3nt: TGTGCCAGCTCACCTCAGCAGGCCGATCTCACTGAAGCTTTCTTT
CDR3aa: CASSPQQADLTEAFF
d_gene: .
j_gene: TRBJ1-1
len: 15
abundance: .
v_gene: TRBV18

CDR3nt: TGTGCCAGCAGCTTGGCTAGCGAATACAATGAGCAGTTCTTC
CDR3aa: CASSLASEYNEQFF
d_gene: .
j_gene: TRBJ2-1
len: 14
abundance: .
v_gene: TRBV13

CDR3nt: TGTGCCAGCAGCGCGGGACAGGGAAGCTCCTACGAGCAGTACTTC
CDR3aa: CASSAGQGSSYEQYF
d_gene: TRBD1
j_gene: TRBJ2-7
len: 15
abundance: .
v_gene: TRBV9

CDR3nt: TGTGCCAGCAGCTTGTCACTGACAGGGGTCGGCTACACCTTC
CDR3aa: CASSLSLTGVGYTF
d_gene: TRBD1
j_gene: TRBJ1-2
len: 14
abundance: .
v_gene: TRBV5-6

CDR3nt: TGTGCCAGCAGCCACCACAGGGAGAACACTGAAGCTTTCTTT
CDR3aa: CASSHHRENTEAFF
d_gene: .
j_gene: TRBJ1-1
len: 14
abundance: .
v_gene: TRBV7-9

CDR3nt: TGTGCCAGCAGCCCTCGGACAGGGGGCGAGCAGACTGAAGCTTTCTTT
CDR3aa: CASSPRTGGEQTEAFF
d_gene: TRBD1
j_gene: TRBJ1-1
len: 16
abundance: .
v_gene: TRBV5-6

CDR3nt: TGTGCCAGCAGTTCCCCGACAGGGATGAGGTCACCCCTCCACTTT
CDR3aa: CASSSPTGMRSPLHF
d_gene: TRBD1
j_gene: TRBJ1-6
len: 15
abundance: .
v_gene: TRBV27